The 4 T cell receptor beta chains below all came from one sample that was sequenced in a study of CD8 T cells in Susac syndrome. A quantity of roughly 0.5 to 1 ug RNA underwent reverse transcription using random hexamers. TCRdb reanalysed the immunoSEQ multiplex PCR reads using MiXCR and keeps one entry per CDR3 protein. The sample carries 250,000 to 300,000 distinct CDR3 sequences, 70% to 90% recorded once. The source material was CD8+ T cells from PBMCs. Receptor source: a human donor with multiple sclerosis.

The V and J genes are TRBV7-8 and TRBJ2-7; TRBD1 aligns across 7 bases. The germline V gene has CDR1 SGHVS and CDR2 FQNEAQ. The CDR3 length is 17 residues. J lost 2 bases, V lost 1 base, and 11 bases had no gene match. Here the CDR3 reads CASSLGSSGDRPYEQYF. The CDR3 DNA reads TGTGCCAGCAGCTTAGGGTCGTCAGGGGACAGACCCTACGAGCAGTACTTC.

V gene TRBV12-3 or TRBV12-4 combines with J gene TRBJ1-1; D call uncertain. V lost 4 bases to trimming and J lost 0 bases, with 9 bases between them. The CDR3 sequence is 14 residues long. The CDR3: CASSSQRLNTEAFF. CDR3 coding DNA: TGTGCCAGCAGTTCGCAAAGATTGAACACTGAAGCTTTCTTT.

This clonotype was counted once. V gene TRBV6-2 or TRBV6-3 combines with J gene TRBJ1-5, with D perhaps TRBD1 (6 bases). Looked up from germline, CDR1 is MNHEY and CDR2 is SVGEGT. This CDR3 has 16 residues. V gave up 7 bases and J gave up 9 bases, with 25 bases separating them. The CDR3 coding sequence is TGTGCCAGCACCCTAAGACACGACAGGTTCCTCCGGCCCCAGCATTTT. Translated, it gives CASTLRHDRFLRPQHF.

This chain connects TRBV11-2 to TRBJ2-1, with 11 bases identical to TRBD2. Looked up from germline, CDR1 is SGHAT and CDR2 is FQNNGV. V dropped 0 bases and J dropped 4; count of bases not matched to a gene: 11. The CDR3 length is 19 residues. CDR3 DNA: TGTGCCAGCAGCTTAGATGCCAAACTACTAGCGGGGGATTACAATGAGCAGTTCTTC. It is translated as CASSLDAKLLAGDYNEQFF.